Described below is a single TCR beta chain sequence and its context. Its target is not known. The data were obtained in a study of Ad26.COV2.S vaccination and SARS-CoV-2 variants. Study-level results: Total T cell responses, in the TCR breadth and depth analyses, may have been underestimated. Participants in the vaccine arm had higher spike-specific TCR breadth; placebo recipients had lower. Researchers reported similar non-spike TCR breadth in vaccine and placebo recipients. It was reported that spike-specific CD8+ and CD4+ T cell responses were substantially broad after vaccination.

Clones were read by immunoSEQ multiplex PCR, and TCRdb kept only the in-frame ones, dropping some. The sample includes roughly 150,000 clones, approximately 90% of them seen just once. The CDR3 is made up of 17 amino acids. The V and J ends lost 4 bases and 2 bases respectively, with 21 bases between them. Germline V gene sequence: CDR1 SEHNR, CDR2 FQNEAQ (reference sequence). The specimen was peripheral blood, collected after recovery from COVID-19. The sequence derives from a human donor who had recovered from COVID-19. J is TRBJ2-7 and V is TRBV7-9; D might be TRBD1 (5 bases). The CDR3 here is CASSSTKAGKGAYEQYF. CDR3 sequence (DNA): TGTGCCAGCAGCTCCACGAAGGCTGGAAAAGGGGCCTACGAGCAGTACTTC.